This T cell receptor (beta chain) was recovered during a study of blood T cell repertoires in COVID-19. CDR3 length: 14 amino acids. Germline CDR1 is MDHEN and CDR2 is SYDVKM. Trimming cost V 9 bases and J 3 bases; bases outside gene matches: 7. Sequencing used immunoSEQ multiplex PCR; TCRdb keeps in-frame clones, though not all of them. The sample includes about 52,000 clones, just under 90% of them seen just once. The specimen sequenced was peripheral blood. The V call is TRBV28, the J call TRBJ2-7, with 11 nucleotides matching TRBD2. The origin of this receptor is an elderly man with active or convalescent COVID-19. CDR3 in amino acids: CASRTSGPHYEQYF. In nucleotides, the CDR3 is TGTGCCAGTAGGACTAGCGGGCCCCACTACGAGCAGTACTTC.